This entry lists 27 T cell receptor beta chains sequenced from one sample in a study of blood T cell repertoires in COVID-19. Repertoires were generated with immunoSEQ multiplex PCR, while TCRdb's copy carries only in-frame clones and drops some. The table records about 280,000 clones, approximately 80% of them present only once. Sequenced input: PBMCs or T cells enriched from blood (not recorded which). All receptors derive from a man aged 40-49 years who had been exposed to COVID-19.

This clone came up a few times. The V call is TRBV5-4, the J call TRBJ1-5; D possibly corresponds to TRBD1 (6 bases). Trimming took 1 base from V and 6 from J, leaving 17 bases between them. This CDR3 comprises 16 residues. CDR1 and CDR2 from the germline V gene are SGHNT and YYREEE (reference sequence). The CDR3 reads CASSLNPGEAIQPQHF. For the CDR3, the DNA is TGTGCCAGCAGCTTGAATCCAGGGGAAGCGATTCAGCCCCAGCATTTT.

CDR3 region: CASSSGTIGSLAKNIQYF. Written as DNA, the CDR3 is TGCGCCAGCAGCTCCGGGACTATAGGGTCCCTAGCCAAAAACATTCAGTACTTC. The rearrangement uses TRBV4-1 and TRBJ2-4; 7 bases map to TRBD2. CDR3 size: 18 residues. The trim removed 5 bases at V and 0 bases at J, leaving 13 bases unmatched. Germline V gene sequence: CDR1 MGHRA, CDR2 YSYEKL.

This clone was seen many times. The gene calls are TRBV12-3 or TRBV12-4 and TRBJ1-1; D gene uncertain. CDR3 length: 13 amino acids. Trimming took 5 bases from V and 1 from J, leaving 8 bases between them. CDR3 residues: CASSPQTNTEAFF. As DNA, the CDR3 is TGTGCCAGCAGTCCACAAACGAACACTGAAGCTTTCTTT.

The genes are TRBV6-5 and TRBJ1-6; 8 bases map to TRBD1. The CDR3 contains 15 residues. Germline V lookup: CDR1 MNHEY, CDR2 SVGAGI. The ends lost 6 bases at V and 6 bases at J; junction bases unmatched: 7. CDR3 coding DNA: TGTGCCAGCAGGGACAGGGCCGAAACTAATTCACCCCTCCACTTT. This translates into CASRDRAETNSPLHF.

The chain couples TRBV14 to TRBJ2-6, with D unresolved. The CDR3 is 16 amino acids. V lost 1 base and J lost 0, with 7 bases in between. Looked up from germline, CDR1 is SGHDN and CDR2 is FVKESK. Written as DNA, the CDR3 is TGTGCCAGCAGCCAAGTTGGCGGCTCTGGGGCCAACGTCCTGACTTTC. Protein sequence: CASSQVGGSGANVLTF.

The chain uses TRBV6-5 and TRBJ1-2; D gene unclear. Germline loops: CDR1 MNHEY, CDR2 SVGAGI. V lost 4 bases and J lost 4, with 13 bases in between. The CDR3 spans 14 residues. CDR3: CASSSWEGAYGYTF. The CDR3 bases are TGTGCCAGCAGTTCATGGGAGGGTGCCTATGGCTACACCTTC.

Written as DNA, the CDR3 is TGTGCCAGCAGCCGTGCCGGGACAGAGGCCTACAATGAGCAGTTCTTC. Translation: CASSRAGTEAYNEQFF. The chain uses TRBV27 and TRBJ2-1, with 7 bases matching TRBD1. The trim removed 6 bases at V and 2 bases at J, leaving 10 bases unmatched. CDR1 is MNHEY, CDR2 SMNVEV, per germline (reference sequence). The CDR3 is 16 amino acids.

This chain uses TRBV29-1 with TRBJ1-5; no definite D call. Germline V gives CDR1 SQVTM, CDR2 ANQGSEA. The V gene lost 7 bases and the J gene lost 8 bases, with 15 bases spanning the gap. The length of the CDR3 is 12 residues. For the CDR3, the DNA is TGCAGCGCGAACCAGGTGGGTGAGCCCCAGCATTTT. Translating it yields CSANQVGEPQHF.

The chain recombines TRBV12-3 or TRBV12-4 with TRBJ1-6, with a weak D call TRBD1 (6 bases). The CDR3 is 13 residues long. The ends were cut back, 5 bases at V and 4 bases at J, with 6 bases in the middle. Here the CDR3 reads CASSQGYNSPLHF. The CDR3 DNA reads TGTGCCAGCAGTCAGGGGTATAATTCACCCCTCCACTTT.

The chain is built from TRBV7-9 and TRBJ2-2, with TRBD1 matching over 11 bases. CDR1 and CDR2 (germline): SEHNR, FQNEAQ (reference sequence). This CDR3 contains 15 residues. V shed 6 bases and J 5 bases; nucleotides not matched to a gene: 5. The CDR3 DNA sequence: TGTGCCAGCAGGCTGGACAGGGGGCGGACCGGGGAGCTGTTTTTT. It yields the protein CASRLDRGRTGELFF.

The chain has TRBV7-8 and TRBJ1-2; D unclear. Trimming shortened V by 4 bases and J by 4 bases, and 19 bases separated the two germline ends. The CDR3 contains 16 residues. The V gene's germline CDR1 is SGHVS and CDR2 FQNEAQ. This chain's CDR3 is CASSSETGWAGYGYTF. Here the CDR3 DNA reads TGTGCCAGCAGCTCAGAGACCGGTTGGGCGGGCTATGGCTACACCTTC.

V is TRBV3-1 (or the pseudogene TRBV3-2) and J is TRBJ2-2, with 13 bases identical to TRBD2. CDR3 length equals 17 residues. The ends lost 6 bases at V and 4 bases at J; junction bases unmatched: 8. Germline assignment: CDR1 LGHDT and CDR2 YNNKEL (reference sequence). The CDR3 sequence is CASSLTSGRAGTGELFF. The CDR3 bases are TGTGCCAGCAGTCTTACTAGCGGGAGGGCCGGCACCGGGGAGCTGTTTTTT.

The rearrangement uses TRBV10-3 and TRBJ2-7, with 9 nucleotides matching TRBD2. After removal of 8 bases from V and 2 bases from J, the junction contained 4 bases not matched to a gene. CDR1 and CDR2 from the germline V gene are ENHRY and SYGVKD. This CDR3 region has 13 residues. CDR3 DNA sequence: TGTGCCATCTTTAGCGGGAGCACCTACGAGCAGTACTTC. Its translation is CAIFSGSTYEQYF.

This clone was seen once. This chain links TRBV24-1 with TRBJ2-1, with TRBD2 matching 8 bases. CDR3 length: 14 amino acids. The junction had 3 bases not matched to a gene; V was cut back by 9 bases and J by 0 bases. CDR1 KGHDR and CDR2 SFDVKD come from the germline V gene. CDR3 coding DNA: TGTGCCACCGCCGGGACTAGCTCCTACAATGAGCAGTTCTTC. This translates into CATAGTSSYNEQFF.

In DNA, the CDR3 is TGTGCCATCAACGGGGGGAACACCGGGGAGCTGTTTTTT. Its protein is CAINGGNTGELFF. This sequence joins TRBV10-3 and TRBJ2-2, with a weak D call TRBD2 (6 bases). CDR1 and CDR2 (germline): ENHRY, SYGVKD. The CDR3 length is 13 residues. V was clipped by 7 bases and J by 1 base, with 7 bases between them.

The sample holds a few counts of this clone. CDR3 sequence (DNA): TGTGCCAGCAGCGTAGGGGCTACGAGAGGGGCTAGCGGGTACAATGAGCAGTTCTTC. This codes for CASSVGATRGASGYNEQFF. This rearrangement joins TRBV9 to TRBJ2-1, with 8 positions matching TRBD2. With V trimmed by 0 bases and J by 4 bases, 15 bases remained unmatched. Germline lookup yields CDR1 SGDLS and CDR2 YYNGEE. The CDR3 extends over 19 amino acids.

V is TRBV10-2 and J is TRBJ2-7, with D tentatively TRBD2 (7 bases). The V gene lost 8 bases and the J gene lost 2 bases, with 19 bases spanning the gap. This CDR3 has 15 amino acids. Germline lookup yields CDR1 WSHSY and CDR2 SAAADI. This CDR3 reads CASRPAGAGPYEQYF. The CDR3 region has the DNA TGCGCCAGCCGACCCGCGGGGGCAGGGCCCTACGAGCAGTACTTC.

This clone was seen a handful of times. This rearrangement joins TRBV29-1 to TRBJ2-1; 8 nucleotides line up with TRBD1. CDR3 length equals 14 residues. Trimming removed 4 bases from V and 7 bases from J; junction bases left unmatched: 9. Germline lookup yields CDR1 SQVTM and CDR2 ANQGSEA. CDR3 DNA sequence: TGCAGCGTTGGTAACAGGGGGAATCGGAATGAGCAGTTCTTC. Residues: CSVGNRGNRNEQFF.

CDR3 sequence reads: CASSLWSSVDNEQFF. The CDR3 region has the DNA TGTGCCAGCAGCTTATGGTCGTCGGTGGACAATGAGCAGTTCTTC. The chain links TRBV11-2 to TRBJ2-1; no reliable D call. CDR1 and CDR2 (germline): SGHAT, FQNNGV. The CDR3 is 15 amino acids. Trimming cost V 2 bases and J 5 bases, with 13 bases left between them.

V usage is TRBV5-4 and J usage is TRBJ2-1, with TRBD1 identical over 7 bases. V shed 0 bases, J shed 6 bases, and the junction held 3 bases outside the gene matches. Germline CDR1 is SGHNT and CDR2 is YYREEE (reference sequence). This CDR3 is 14 amino acids long. Here the CDR3 DNA reads TGTGCCAGCAGCTTGGAGGGGGCGGGCAATGAGCAGTTCTTC. This encodes CASSLEGAGNEQFF.

This clone occurred once. The V and J genes are TRBV7-9 and TRBJ2-1; possibly TRBD2 for D (5 bases). The CDR3 runs 14 residues. The V and J ends lost 5 bases and 3 bases respectively, with 11 bases between them. Germline-derived CDR1 and CDR2 are SEHNR and FQNEAQ (reference sequence). The CDR3 sequence: CASSRGVGYNEQFF. The DNA for the CDR3 is TGTGCCAGCAGCCGGGGAGTCGGCTACAATGAGCAGTTCTTC.

This chain connects TRBV18 to TRBJ2-1; 11 bases line up with TRBD2. CDR3 length: 15 amino acids. J was trimmed by 9 bases and V by 3 bases; bases with no gene match: 7. Germline V gene data show CDR1 as KGHSH and CDR2 as LQKENI. The CDR3 protein is CASSPASGRQGEQFF. The CDR3 DNA reads as TGTGCCAGCTCACCGGCTAGCGGGAGGCAAGGTGAGCAGTTCTTC. The full variable domain, completed using reference TRBV18 and TRBJ2-1, is NAGVMQNPRHLVRRRGQEARLRCSPMKGHSHVYWYRQLPEEGLKFMVYLQKENIIDESGMPKERFSAEFPKEGPSILRIQQVVRGDSAAYFCASSPASGRQGEQFFGPGTRLTVL.

The chain uses TRBV7-2 and TRBJ1-1; TRBD1 is a possible D gene (5 bases). Germline V CDR1 and CDR2: SGHTA, FQGNSA. V was shortened by 4 bases and J by 5 bases, with 17 bases between the two germline ends. This CDR3 spans 15 amino acids. CDR3 bases: TGTGCCAGCAGCTCCAATCCGGCAGGGAGGACTGAAGCTTTCTTT. Translating gives CASSSNPAGRTEAFF.

V is TRBV28 and J is TRBJ1-5, with TRBD1 matching over 10 bases. The V segment lost 5 bases and the J segment 5 bases; nucleotides outside the gene matches: 12. The germline gives CDR1 MDHEN, CDR2 SYDVKM. The CDR3 runs to 17 residues. This CDR3 is CASSPRPGQGRHQPQHF. In DNA, the CDR3 is TGTGCCAGCAGTCCAAGACCGGGACAGGGGAGGCATCAGCCCCAGCATTTT.

The chain joins TRBV6-6 to TRBJ1-5, with D possibly being TRBD1 (6 bases). This CDR3 is built from 14 residues. V was shortened by 6 bases and J by 3 bases, with 12 bases between the two germline ends. Germline values: CDR1 MNHNY, CDR2 SVGAGI (reference sequence). CDR3: CASSTGFVNQPQHF. The CDR3 DNA reads TGTGCCAGCAGCACAGGGTTCGTCAATCAGCCCCAGCATTTT.

CDR3 residues: CASSEKGQFNTGELFF. The DNA for the CDR3 is TGTGCCAGCAGCGAAAAGGGACAGTTTAACACCGGGGAGCTGTTTTTT. The gene calls are TRBV7-9 and TRBJ2-2; the match to TRBD1 covers 7 bases. Germline trimming cut 5 bases from V and 2 bases from J; bases unmatched to any gene: 8. The CDR3 length is 16 residues. Germline assignment: CDR1 SEHNR and CDR2 FQNEAQ (reference sequence).

The chain joins TRBV2 to TRBJ1-5; D is uncertain. This CDR3 comprises 13 residues. The V end was cut by 4 bases, the J end by 2 bases, with 6 bases between. Germline V lookup: CDR1 SNHLY, CDR2 FYNNEI. The CDR3 nucleotides read TGTGCCAGCAGTGGCGAGGGCAATCAGCCCCAGCATTTT. Protein product: CASSGEGNQPQHF. Full variable domain (missing parts from reference TRBV2 and TRBJ1-5): EPEVTQTPSHQVTQMGQEVILRCVPISNHLYFYWYRQILGQKVEFLVSFYNNEISEKSEIFDDQFSVERPDGSNFTLKIRSTKLEDSAMYFCASSGEGNQPQHFGDGTRLSIL.